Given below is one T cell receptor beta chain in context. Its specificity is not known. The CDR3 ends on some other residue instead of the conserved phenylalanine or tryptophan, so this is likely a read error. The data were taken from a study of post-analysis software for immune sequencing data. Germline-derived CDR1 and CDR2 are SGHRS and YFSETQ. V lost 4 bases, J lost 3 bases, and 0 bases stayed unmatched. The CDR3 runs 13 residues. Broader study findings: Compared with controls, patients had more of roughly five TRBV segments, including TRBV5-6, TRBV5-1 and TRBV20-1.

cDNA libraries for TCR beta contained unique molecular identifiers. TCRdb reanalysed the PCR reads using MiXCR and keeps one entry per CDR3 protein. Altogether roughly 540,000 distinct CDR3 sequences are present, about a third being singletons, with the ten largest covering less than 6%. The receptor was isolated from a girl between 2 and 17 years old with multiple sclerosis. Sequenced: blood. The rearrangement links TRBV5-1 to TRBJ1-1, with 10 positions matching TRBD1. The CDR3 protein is CASSGTGDTEAFV. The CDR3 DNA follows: TGCGCCAGCAGCGGGACAGGGGACACTGAAGCTTTCGTT.